Described below is a single T cell receptor beta chain sequence and its context. This clonotype showed up many times. The specificity of this receptor is unknown. Base qualities are not at hand, and no much larger clone is one base apart. These data originate in a study of human T cells and chemical hapten exposure (dated by TCRdb to the early 2020s). Describing the broader study: For sensitization, 2% DPC in acetone was applied to a roughly 2 cm by roughly 2 cm area of upper inner arm skin. Patients additionally received weekly therapeutic DPC doses to the scalp throughout the roughly 25-week study period. Blood samples were taken from patients before sensitization (week 0) and then at 2, 6 and about 24 weeks after DPC sensitization. For TCR sequencing, blood came from some 31 alopecia patients at anywhere from one to four time points (pre-sensitization, 2, 6 and 24 weeks). Patch testing was done on the upper back using Finn chambers containing 0.01% DPC, and results were scored after 6 days according to International Contact Dermatitis Research Group standards. Libraries were pooled for sequencing, and variation in per-sample TCR yields was attributed mainly to small differences in library volumes within the pool. Peripheral blood TCR repertoire changes were tracked in vivo in alopecia patients during primary and secondary sensitization to the hapten diphenylcyclopropenone (DPC). The patient cohort, mostly female, included alopecia areata with under or over 50% scalp involvement, alopecia totalis and alopecia universalis. What the work shows at the level of the full study, not this receptor alone: Expanded TCRs formed significantly more large CDR3 similarity clusters than pre-sensitization or healthy control sets, consistent with antigen-driven responses. The number of PT1 expanded TCRs positively correlated with patch test score, significant at thresholds 8, 16 and 32 but not 4. DPC sensitization did not change the number of TCRs with a frequency above 1 in 1000, and there was no evidence of changes in global repertoire structure. Alopecia, a presumed autoimmune disease, was present in all patients, so the immune response of the patients might differ from that of healthy individuals. Repeated subsampling changed both the strength of the expansion versus patch-test correlation and the threshold at which that correlation became significant.

Libraries were constructed by RACE. The instrument given in TCRdb is NextSeq 500. During library preparation, unique molecular identifiers were attached to individual cDNA molecules so that TCRs could be counted quantitatively and reproducibly. For every blood RNA sample, sequencing covered both the TCR alpha and TCR beta chains. On the study's bioinformatics: A median of about 87,000 TCRs per sample was observed, with a range of about 23,224 to 690,600. V, J and CDR3 annotation of the TCR reads was carried out using the Decombinator software suite. For PS versus PT1 abundance plots, all samples were subsampled to the same number of TCRs (28,000). TCRs were defined as expanded if absent before sensitization and observed at least eight times at the 2-week time point. TCRdb trimmed the raw reads at Q25, called clones with MiXCR and kept productive beta chains. Merged by CDR3 protein, the rows form single entries marked with the most common genes and DNA. TCRdb's processing, not the authors' own work, is the source of the V and J calls. The sample includes 82,000 or so distinct CDR3 sequences, with about an eighth observed a single time. The top ten clonotypes cover approximately 5% of the sample.

V was cut back by 2 bases and J by 1 base, leaving a gap of 11 bases between them. The CDR3 numbers 16 residues from cysteine through phenylalanine. Only the CDR3 region is kept as DNA, spanning 48 bases read in frame from base 1. CDR1 and CDR2 are drawn from the germline V gene: SNHLY, FYNNEI. What the time point label conveys for this sample: patch test 3, about 24 weeks after DPC sensitization. Taken with the paper, the label for treatment or condition translates to: therapeutic diphenylcyclopropenone sensitization with weekly scalp DPC. Blood at each patch-test visit was drawn before the patch test was applied. Eligible patients were aged 18 to 70, diagnosed with alopecia, deemed suitable for DPC therapy, and excluded if pregnant. Total RNA was extracted from unfractionated whole blood that had been collected in Tempus Blood RNA tubes.

The source is a woman aged 50 to 65 with alopecia areata. Some clones in this sample may be carry-over from other donors' samples. The V gene is TRBV2 and the J gene is TRBJ2-2; the D gene cannot be named for sure. This material consisted of whole blood, taken in connection with sensitization to the hapten diphenylcyclopropenone (DPC). CDR3 region: CASSENLVVNTGELFF. The DNA reads TGTGCCAGCAGTGAAAATCTGGTAGTGAACACCGGGGAGCTGTTTTTT.